These T cell receptor beta chains were read from a single sample in a study of cytomegalovirus exposure and HLA in healthy donors. Libraries were prepared by immunoSEQ multiplex PCR; TCRdb keeps only in-frame clonotypes and omits some of them. The sample holds some 200,000 clones, approximately 81% seen once. Sequences were obtained from PBMCs. Receptors were obtained from a man in his fifties in good health and CMV-seronegative. Each CDR3 is given with its conserved first and last residue. The D gene is left open where the match is weak. Clone size is stated in some rows and not others, as once, few, many or a class when expanded.

clone_size,v_call,j_call,d_call,cdr3_aa,cdr3_nt
.,TRBV29-1,TRBJ1-2,.,CSVSGPGAGYTF,TGCAGCGTTAGTGGGCCAGGGGCTGGCTACACCTTC
.,TRBV18,TRBJ2-1,TRBD1,CASSPLSPRQGAYNEQFF,TGTGCCAGCTCCCCCCTATCACCTCGGCAGGGGGCTTACAATGAGCAGTTCTTC
.,TRBV9,TRBJ2-2,TRBD2,CASSAGTTQGGELFF,TGTGCCAGCAGCGCCGGGACTACCCAGGGCGGGGAGCTGTTTTTT
.,TRBV28,TRBJ2-1,TRBD1,CASSRTGGTYNEQFF,TGTGCCAGCAGTCGGACAGGTGGGACCTACAATGAGCAGTTCTTC
.,TRBV19,TRBJ1-4,.,CASREAGSPLGKLFF,TGTGCCAGTAGGGAAGCCGGGTCTCCTCTGGGAAAACTGTTTTTT
.,TRBV5-5,TRBJ2-7,.,CASSLVVTGMNEQYF,TGTGCCAGCAGCTTGGTAGTCACAGGGATGAACGAGCAGTACTTC
.,TRBV2,TRBJ2-1,TRBD1,CAGQGAETYNEQFF,TGTGCCGGTCAGGGGGCGGAAACCTACAATGAGCAGTTCTTC
.,TRBV5-1,TRBJ1-1,.,CASSLGQSPVDTEAFF,TGCGCCAGCAGCTTGGGACAGTCTCCGGTGGACACTGAAGCTTTCTTT
.,TRBV19,TRBJ2-1,.,CASSIDRSPSVEQFF,TGTGCCAGTAGTATAGATCGAAGCCCTTCGGTTGAGCAGTTCTTC
.,TRBV9,TRBJ2-3,.,CASSVEAPEAGSTDTQYF,TGTGCCAGCAGCGTAGAGGCCCCTGAGGCGGGATCCACAGATACGCAGTATTTT
.,TRBV18,TRBJ1-1,.,CASSPSEDTEAFF,TGTGCCAGCTCCCCGAGCGAGGACACTGAAGCTTTCTTT
.,TRBV7-2,TRBJ1-3,.,CASSPMTVGDGNTIYF,TGTGCCAGCAGCCCTATGACAGTGGGTGACGGAAACACCATATATTTT
once,TRBV7-2,TRBJ1-4,.,CASSLSPEKLFF,TGTGCCAGCAGCTTATCTCCCGAAAAACTGTTTTTT
.,TRBV4-1,TRBJ2-7,.,CASSSPDMSSYEQYF,TGCGCCAGCAGCAGCCCCGATATGAGCTCCTACGAGCAGTACTTC
once,TRBV7-2,TRBJ2-5,.,CASSGGTRTEQYF,TGTGCCAGCAGCGGGGGAACCAGGACAGAGCAGTACTTC
.,TRBV15,TRBJ1-2,.,CATSSGGVNYGYTF,TGTGCCACCAGCAGCGGGGGGGTTAACTATGGCTACACCTTC
.,TRBV6-1,TRBJ1-4,TRBD1,CASSGTGYEKLFF,TGTGCCAGCAGCGGGACAGGGTACGAAAAACTGTTTTTT
.,TRBV19,TRBJ2-3,TRBD1,CASSPRTGSQYF,TGTGCCAGTAGTCCCCGGACAGGGAGCCAGTATTTT
.,TRBV19,TRBJ1-2,TRBD1,CASSDRGRLYGYTF,TGTGCCAGTAGTGACAGGGGGCGACTCTATGGCTACACCTTC
.,TRBV6-5,TRBJ2-5,.,CASSYSNGKETQYF,TGTGCCAGCAGTTACTCGAACGGGAAAGAGACCCAGTACTTC